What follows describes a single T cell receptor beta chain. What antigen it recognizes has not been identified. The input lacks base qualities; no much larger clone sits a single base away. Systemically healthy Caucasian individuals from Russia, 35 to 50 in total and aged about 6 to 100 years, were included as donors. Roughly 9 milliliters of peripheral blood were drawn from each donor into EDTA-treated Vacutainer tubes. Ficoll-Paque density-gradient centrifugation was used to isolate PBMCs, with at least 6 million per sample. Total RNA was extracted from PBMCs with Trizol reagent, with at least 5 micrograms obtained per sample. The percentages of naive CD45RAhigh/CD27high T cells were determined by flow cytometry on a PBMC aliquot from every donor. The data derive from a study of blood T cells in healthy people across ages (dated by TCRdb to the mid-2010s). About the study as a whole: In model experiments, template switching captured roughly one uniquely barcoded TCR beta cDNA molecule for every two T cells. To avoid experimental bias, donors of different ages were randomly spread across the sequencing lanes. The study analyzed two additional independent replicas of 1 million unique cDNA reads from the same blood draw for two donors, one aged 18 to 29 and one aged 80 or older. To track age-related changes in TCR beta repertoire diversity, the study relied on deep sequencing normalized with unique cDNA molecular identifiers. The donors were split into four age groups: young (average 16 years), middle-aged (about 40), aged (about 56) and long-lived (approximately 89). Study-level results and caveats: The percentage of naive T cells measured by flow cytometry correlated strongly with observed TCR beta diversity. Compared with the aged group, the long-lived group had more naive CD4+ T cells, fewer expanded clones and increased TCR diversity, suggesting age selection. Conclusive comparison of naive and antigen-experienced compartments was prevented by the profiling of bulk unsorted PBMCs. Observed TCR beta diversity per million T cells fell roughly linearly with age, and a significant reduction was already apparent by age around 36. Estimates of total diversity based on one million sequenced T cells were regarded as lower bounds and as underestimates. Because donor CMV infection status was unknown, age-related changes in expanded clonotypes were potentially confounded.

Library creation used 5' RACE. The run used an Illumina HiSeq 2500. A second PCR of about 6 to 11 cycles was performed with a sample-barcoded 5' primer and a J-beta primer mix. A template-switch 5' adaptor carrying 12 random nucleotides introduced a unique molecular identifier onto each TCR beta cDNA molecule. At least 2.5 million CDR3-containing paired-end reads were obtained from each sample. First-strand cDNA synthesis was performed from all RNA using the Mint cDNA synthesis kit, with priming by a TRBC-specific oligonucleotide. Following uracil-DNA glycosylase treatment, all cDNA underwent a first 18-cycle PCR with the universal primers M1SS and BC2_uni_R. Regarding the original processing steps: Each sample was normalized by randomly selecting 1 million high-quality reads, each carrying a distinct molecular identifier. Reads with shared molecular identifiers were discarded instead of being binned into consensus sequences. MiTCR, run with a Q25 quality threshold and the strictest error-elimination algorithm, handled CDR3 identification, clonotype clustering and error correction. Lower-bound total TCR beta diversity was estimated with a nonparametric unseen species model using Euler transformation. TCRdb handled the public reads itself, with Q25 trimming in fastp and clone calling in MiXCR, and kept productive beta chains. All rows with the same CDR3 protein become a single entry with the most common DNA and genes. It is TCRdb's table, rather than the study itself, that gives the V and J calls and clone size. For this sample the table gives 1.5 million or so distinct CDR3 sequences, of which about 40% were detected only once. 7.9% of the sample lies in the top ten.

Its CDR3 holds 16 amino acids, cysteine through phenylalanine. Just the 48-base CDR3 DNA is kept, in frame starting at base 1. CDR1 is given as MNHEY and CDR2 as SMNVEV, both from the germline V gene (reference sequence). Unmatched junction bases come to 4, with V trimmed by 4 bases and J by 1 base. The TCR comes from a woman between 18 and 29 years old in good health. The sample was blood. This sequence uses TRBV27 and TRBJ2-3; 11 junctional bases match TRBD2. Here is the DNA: TGTGCCAGCAGTTCGCTGACTAGCGGGGGCACAGATACGCAGTATTTT. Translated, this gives CASSSLTSGGTDTQYF.